This T cell receptor beta chain emerged from a study of Graves' ophthalmopathy and Graves' hyperthyroidism. Across the whole study: The stable label applied to hyperthyroidism with no ophthalmopathy within 18 months of follow-up.

Newly diagnosed, the hyperthyroidism patients had under 2 months' duration and were aged 18 to 65. Certain patients were not enrolled. These were patients with other autoimmune diseases, uncontrolled infections, pregnancy or lactation. Regarding this clonotype: Antigen: not known.

Germline V gene data show CDR1 as SSHAT and CDR2 as FNYEAQ (reference sequence). The CDR3 runs to 8 residues. The authors amplified TCR beta CDR3 regions, and they did so from RNA transcripts for repertoire sequencing. HTBI-primed RT-PCR formed the first round, and a multiplex PCR formed the second. Using its own MiXCR run on the multiplex PCR reads, TCRdb lists one record per CDR3 protein. The sample holds approximately 540,000 distinct CDR3 sequences, under 45% seen once. Overall study findings and caveats: Using a 13-signature model, the authors split ophthalmopathy from stable hyperthyroidism, with 85% to 90% sensitivity and around 76% specificity.

The sequenced sample was peripheral blood or thyroid tissue (not recorded which). The rearrangement joins TRBV7-7 to TRBJ2-7; D is possibly TRBD2 (5 bases). The receptor comes from an adult man with Graves' hyperthyroidism. The CDR3 loop reads CASDEQYF. For the CDR3, the DNA is TGTGCTAGCGACGAGCAGTACTTC.